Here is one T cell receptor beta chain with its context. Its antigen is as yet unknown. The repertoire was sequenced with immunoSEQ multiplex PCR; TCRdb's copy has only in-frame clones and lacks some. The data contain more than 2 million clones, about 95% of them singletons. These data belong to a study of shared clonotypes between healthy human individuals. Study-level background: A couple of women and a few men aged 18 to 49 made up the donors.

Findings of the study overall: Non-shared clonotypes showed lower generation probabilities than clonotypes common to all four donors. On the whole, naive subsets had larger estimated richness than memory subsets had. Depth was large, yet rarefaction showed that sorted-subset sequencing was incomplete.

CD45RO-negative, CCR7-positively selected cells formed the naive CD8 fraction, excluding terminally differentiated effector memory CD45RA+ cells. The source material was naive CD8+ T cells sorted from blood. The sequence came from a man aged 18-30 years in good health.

The CDR3 DNA reads as TGTGCCAGCAGCTTGATGGGTTTTAATGAAAAACTGTTTTTT. Protein product: CASSLMGFNEKLFF. The J gene is TRBJ1-4, the V gene TRBV13; D uncertain. Per germline, CDR1 PRHDT and CDR2 FYEKMQ (reference sequence). The CDR3 spans 14 residues. V was pared by 3 bases and J by 4 bases, with 9 bases between.